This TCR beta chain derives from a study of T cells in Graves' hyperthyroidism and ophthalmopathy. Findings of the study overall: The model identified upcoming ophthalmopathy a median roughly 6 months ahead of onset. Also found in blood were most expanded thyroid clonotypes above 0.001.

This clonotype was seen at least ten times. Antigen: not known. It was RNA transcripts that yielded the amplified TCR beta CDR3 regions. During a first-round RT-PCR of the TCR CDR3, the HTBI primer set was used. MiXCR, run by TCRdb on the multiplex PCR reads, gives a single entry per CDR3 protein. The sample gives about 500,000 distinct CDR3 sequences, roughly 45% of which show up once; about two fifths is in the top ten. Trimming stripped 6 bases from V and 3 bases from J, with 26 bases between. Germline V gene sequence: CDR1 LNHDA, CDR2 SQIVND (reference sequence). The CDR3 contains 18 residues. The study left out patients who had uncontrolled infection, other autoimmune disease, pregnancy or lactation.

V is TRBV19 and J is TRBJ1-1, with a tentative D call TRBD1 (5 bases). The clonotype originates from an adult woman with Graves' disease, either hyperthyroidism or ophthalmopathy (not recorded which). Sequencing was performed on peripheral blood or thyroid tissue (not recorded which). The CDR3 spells CASRRGRGAGRSDTEAFF. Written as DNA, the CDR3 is TGTGCCAGTAGGAGAGGGCGGGGTGCAGGGCGATCTGACACTGAAGCTTTCTTT.